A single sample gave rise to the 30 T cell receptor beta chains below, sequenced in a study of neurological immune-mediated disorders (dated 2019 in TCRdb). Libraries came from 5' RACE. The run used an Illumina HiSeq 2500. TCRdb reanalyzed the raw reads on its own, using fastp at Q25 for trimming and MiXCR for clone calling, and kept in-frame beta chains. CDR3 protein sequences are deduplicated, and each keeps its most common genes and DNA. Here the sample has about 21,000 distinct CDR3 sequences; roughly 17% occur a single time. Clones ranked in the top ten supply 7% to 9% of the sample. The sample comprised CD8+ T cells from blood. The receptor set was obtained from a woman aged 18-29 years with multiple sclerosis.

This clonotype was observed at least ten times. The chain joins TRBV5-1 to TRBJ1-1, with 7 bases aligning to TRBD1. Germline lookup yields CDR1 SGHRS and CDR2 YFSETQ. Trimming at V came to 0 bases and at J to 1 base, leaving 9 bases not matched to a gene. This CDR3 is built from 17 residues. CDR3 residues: CASSLAPYQGGNTEAFF. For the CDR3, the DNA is TGCGCCAGCAGCTTGGCCCCATACCAGGGGGGGAACACTGAAGCTTTCTTT.

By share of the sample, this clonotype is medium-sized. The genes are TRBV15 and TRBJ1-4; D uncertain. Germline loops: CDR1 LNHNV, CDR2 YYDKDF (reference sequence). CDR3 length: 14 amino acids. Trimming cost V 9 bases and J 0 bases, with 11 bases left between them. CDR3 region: CATRPAATNEKLFF. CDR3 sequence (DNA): TGTGCCACGAGACCCGCAGCAACTAATGAAAAACTGTTTTTT.

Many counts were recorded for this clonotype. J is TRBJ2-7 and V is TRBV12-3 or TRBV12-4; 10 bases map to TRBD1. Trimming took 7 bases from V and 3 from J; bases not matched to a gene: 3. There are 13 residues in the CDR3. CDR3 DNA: TGTGCCAGCACCGGGGACAGGGGCTACGAGCAGTACTTC. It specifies CASTGDRGYEQYF.

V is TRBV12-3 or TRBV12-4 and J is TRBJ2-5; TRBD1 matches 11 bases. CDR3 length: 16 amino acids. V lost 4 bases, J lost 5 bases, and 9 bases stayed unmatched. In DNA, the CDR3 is TGTGCCAGCAGTTCCGCCGGACAGGGGGCGCGGGAGACCCAGTACTTC. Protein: CASSSAGQGARETQYF.

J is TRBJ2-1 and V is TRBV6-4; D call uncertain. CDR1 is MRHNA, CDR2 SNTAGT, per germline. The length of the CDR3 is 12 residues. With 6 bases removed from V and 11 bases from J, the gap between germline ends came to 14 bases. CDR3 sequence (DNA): TGTGCCAGCAGCAAGGACCGTCTAAAGCAGTTCTTC. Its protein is CASSKDRLKQFF.

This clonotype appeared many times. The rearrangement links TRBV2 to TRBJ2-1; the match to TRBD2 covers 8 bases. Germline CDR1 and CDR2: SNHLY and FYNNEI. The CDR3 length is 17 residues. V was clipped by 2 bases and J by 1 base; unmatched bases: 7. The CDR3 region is CASSEFVGRGSYNEQFF. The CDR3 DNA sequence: TGTGCCAGCAGTGAATTTGTCGGGAGGGGGTCCTACAATGAGCAGTTCTTC.

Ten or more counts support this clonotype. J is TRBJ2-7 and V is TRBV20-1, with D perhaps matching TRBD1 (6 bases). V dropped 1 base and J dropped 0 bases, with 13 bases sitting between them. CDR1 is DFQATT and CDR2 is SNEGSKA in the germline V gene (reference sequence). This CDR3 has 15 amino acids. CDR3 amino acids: CSARGPTGPSYEQYF. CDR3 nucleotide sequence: TGCAGTGCTAGAGGGCCGACAGGACCCTCCTACGAGCAGTACTTC.

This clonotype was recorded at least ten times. This chain's CDR3 is CASSPDPYLNNSPLHF. The CDR3 region has the DNA TGTGCCAGCTCACCCGACCCGTACCTAAATAATTCACCCCTCCACTTT. V is TRBV18 and J is TRBJ1-6; D is ambiguous. This CDR3 has 16 amino acids. Trimming shortened V by 3 bases and J by 5 bases, and 14 bases separated the two germline ends. Germline CDR1 reads KGHSH; CDR2 reads LQKENI. Together with reference TRBV18 and TRBJ1-6, the CDR3 gives the full variable domain: NAGVMQNPRHLVRRRGQEARLRCSPMKGHSHVYWYRQLPEEGLKFMVYLQKENIIDESGMPKERFSAEFPKEGPSILRIQQVVRGDSAAYFCASSPDPYLNNSPLHFGNGTRLTVT.

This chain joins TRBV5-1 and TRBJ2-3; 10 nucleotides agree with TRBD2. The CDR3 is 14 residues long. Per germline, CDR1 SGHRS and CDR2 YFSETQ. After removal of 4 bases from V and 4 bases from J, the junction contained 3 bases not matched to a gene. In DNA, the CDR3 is TGCGCCAGCAGCGCTAGCGGGGGTTCAGATACGCAGTATTTT. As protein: CASSASGGSDTQYF.

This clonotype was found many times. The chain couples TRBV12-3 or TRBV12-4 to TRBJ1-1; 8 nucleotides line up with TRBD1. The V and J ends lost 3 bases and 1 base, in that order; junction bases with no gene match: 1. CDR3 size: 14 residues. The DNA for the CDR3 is TGTGCCAGCAGTTTGGGGACAGGGAACACTGAAGCTTTCTTT. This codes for CASSLGTGNTEAFF.

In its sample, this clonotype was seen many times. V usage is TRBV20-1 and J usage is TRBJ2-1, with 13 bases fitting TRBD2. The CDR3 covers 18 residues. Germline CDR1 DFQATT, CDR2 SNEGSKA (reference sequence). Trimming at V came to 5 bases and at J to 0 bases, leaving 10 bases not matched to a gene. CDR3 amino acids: CSAPWGLAGPSSYNEQFF. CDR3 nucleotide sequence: TGCAGTGCTCCCTGGGGACTAGCGGGACCTAGCTCCTACAATGAGCAGTTCTTC.

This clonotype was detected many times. DNA for the CDR3: TGTGCCAGCAGCCGGGGGTCGGGAGATAATCAGCCCCAGCATTTT. Protein sequence: CASSRGSGDNQPQHF. V and J are TRBV7-6 and TRBJ1-5; tentative D call: TRBD1 (5 bases). CDR1 is SGHVS and CDR2 is FNYEAQ in the germline V gene. V was cut by 5 bases and J by 4 bases, with 15 bases left in between. CDR3 length: 15 amino acids. Variable domain in full (rest from reference TRBV7-6 and TRBJ1-5): GAGVSQSPRYKVTKRGQDVALRCDPISGHVSLYWYRQALGQGPEFLTYFNYEAQQDKSGLPNDRFSAERPEGSISTLTIQRTEQRDSAMYRCASSRGSGDNQPQHFGDGTRLSIL.

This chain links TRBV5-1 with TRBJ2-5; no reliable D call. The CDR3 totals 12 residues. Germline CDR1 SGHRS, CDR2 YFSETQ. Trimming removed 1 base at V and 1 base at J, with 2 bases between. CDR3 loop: CASSLSQETQYF. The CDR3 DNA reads TGCGCCAGCAGCTTGTCCCAAGAGACCCAGTACTTC.

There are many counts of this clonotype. The CDR3 nucleotides are TGTGCCAGCAGCTTACAGGGTGGCTATGGCTACACCTTC. Translating it yields CASSLQGGYGYTF. This chain connects TRBV7-9 to TRBJ1-2; D is possibly TRBD1 (5 bases). Trimming stripped 2 bases from V and 4 bases from J, with 8 bases between. Germline-derived CDR1 and CDR2 are SEHNR and FQNEAQ (reference sequence). This CDR3 spans 13 amino acids.

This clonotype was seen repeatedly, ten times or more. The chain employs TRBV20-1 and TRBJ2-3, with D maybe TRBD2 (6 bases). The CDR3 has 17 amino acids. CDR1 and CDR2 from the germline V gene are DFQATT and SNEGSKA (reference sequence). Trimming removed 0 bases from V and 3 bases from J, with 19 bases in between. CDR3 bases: TGCAGTGCTAGAGAGAGCGGGCCCTCCACACCTACAGATACGCAGTATTTT. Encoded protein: CSARESGPSTPTDTQYF.

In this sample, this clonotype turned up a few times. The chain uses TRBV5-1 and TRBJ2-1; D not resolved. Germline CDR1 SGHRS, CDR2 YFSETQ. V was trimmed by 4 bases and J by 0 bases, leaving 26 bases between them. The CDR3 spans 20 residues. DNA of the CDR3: TGCGCCAGCAGCGTGGCCGACGGCCACTTGGTTCCGAGCTCCTACAATGAGCAGTTCTTC. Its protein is CASSVADGHLVPSSYNEQFF.

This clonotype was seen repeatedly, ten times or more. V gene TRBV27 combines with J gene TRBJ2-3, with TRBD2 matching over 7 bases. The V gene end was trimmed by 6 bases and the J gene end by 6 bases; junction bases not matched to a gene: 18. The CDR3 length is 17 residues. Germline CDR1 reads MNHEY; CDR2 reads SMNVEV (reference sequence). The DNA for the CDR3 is TGTGCCAGCAGATATTCGACCCTAGCGGCGCCTAGGGATACGCAGTATTTT. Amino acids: CASRYSTLAAPRDTQYF.

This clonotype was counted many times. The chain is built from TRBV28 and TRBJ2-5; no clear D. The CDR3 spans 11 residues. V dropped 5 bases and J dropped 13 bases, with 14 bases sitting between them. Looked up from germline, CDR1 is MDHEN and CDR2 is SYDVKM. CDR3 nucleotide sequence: TGTGCCAGCAGTACGACTCCAGAACGGTACTTC. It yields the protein CASSTTPERYF.

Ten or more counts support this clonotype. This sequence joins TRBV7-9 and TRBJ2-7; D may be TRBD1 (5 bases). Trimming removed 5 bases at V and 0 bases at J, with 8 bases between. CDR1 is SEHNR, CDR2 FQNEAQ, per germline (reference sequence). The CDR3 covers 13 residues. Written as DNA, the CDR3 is TGTGCCAGCAGCCCGACAGACTCCTACGAGCAGTACGTC. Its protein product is CASSPTDSYEQYV.

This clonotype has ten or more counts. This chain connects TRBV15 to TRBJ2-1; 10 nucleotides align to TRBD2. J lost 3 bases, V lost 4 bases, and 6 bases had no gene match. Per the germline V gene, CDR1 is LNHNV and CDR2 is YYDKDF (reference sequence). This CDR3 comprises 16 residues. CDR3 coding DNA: TGTGCCACCAGCAAGTATGGACTAGCGGACTACAATGAGCAGTTCTTC. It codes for CATSKYGLADYNEQFF.

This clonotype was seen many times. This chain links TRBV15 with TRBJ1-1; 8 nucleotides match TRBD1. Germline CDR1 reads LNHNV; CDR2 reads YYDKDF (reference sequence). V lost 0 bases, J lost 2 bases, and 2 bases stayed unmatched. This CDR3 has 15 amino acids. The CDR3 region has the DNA TGTGCCACCAGCAGAGAATCAGGGGGCAACACTGAAGCTTTCTTT. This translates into CATSRESGGNTEAFF.

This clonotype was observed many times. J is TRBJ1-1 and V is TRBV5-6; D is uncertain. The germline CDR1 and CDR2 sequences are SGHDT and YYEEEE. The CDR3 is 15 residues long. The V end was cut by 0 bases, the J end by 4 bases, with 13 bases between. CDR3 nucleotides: TGTGCCAGCAGCTTGGAGCCGTTGGGGTCCACTGAAGCTTTCTTT. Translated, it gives CASSLEPLGSTEAFF.

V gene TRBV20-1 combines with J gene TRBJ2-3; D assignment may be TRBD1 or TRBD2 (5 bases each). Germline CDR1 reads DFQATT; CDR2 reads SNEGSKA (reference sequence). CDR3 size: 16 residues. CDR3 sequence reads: CSVEGTGTQSTDTQYF. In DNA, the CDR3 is TGCAGCGTAGAAGGAACCGGGACCCAAAGCACAGATACGCAGTATTTT.

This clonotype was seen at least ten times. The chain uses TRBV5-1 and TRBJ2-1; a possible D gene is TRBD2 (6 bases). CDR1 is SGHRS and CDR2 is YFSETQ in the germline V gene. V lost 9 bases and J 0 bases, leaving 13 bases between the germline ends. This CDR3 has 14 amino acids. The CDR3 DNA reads TGCGCCACCGCAGTGGGGGGCTCCTACAATGAGCAGTTCTTC. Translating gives CATAVGGSYNEQFF.

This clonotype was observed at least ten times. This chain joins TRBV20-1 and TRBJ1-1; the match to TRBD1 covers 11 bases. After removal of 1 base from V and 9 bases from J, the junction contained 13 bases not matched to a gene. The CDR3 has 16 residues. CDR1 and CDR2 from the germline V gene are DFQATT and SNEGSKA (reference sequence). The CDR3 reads CSARAPPGTGGFQAFF. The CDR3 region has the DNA TGCAGTGCTAGAGCCCCCCCCGGGACAGGGGGTTTCCAAGCTTTCTTT.

The CDR3 is CASSLGLAGSTGELFF. In nucleotides, the CDR3 is TGTGCCAGCAGCTTAGGACTAGCGGGGAGCACCGGGGAGCTGTTTTTT. This chain uses TRBV7-2 with TRBJ2-2, with 11 bases matching TRBD2. The CDR3 is made up of 16 amino acids. After removal of 1 base from V and 4 bases from J, the junction contained 2 bases not matched to a gene. Germline-derived CDR1 and CDR2 are SGHTA and FQGNSA.

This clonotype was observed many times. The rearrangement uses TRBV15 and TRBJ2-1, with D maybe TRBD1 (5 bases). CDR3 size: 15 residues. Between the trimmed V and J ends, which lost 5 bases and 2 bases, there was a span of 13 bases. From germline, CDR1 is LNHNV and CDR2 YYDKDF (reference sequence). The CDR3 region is CATSPGPGTYNEQFF. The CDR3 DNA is TGTGCCACCAGCCCAGGGCCCGGAACCTACAATGAGCAGTTCTTC. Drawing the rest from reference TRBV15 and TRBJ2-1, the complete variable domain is DAMVIQNPRYQVTQFGKPVTLSCSQTLNHNVMYWYQQKSSQAPKLLFHYYDKDFNNEADTPDNFQSRRPNTSFCFLDIRSPGLGDTAMYLCATSPGPGTYNEQFFGPGTRLTVL.

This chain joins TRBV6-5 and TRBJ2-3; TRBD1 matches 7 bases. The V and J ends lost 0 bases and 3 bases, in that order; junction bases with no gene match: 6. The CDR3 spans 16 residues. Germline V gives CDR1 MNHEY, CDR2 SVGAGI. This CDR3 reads CASSYSRRGLTDTQYF. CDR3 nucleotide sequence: TGTGCCAGCAGTTACTCGAGAAGGGGGCTGACAGATACGCAGTATTTT.

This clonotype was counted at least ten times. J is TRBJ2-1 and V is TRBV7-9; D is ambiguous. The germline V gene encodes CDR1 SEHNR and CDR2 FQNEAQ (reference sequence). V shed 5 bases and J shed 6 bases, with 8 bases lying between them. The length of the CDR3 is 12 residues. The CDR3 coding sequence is TGTGCCAGCAGCCCCGAACCCAATGAGCAGTTCTTC. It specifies CASSPEPNEQFF. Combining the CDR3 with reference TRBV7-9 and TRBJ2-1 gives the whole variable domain DTGVSQNPRHKITKRGQNVTFRCDPISEHNRLYWYRQTLGQGPEFLTYFQNEAQLEKSRLLSDRFSAERPKGSFSTLEIQRTEQGDSAMYLCASSPEPNEQFFGPGTRLTVL.

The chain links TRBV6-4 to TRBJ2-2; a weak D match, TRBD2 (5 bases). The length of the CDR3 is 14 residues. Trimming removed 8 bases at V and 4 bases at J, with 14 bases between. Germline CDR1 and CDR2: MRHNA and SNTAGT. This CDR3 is CASQPSGGTGELFF. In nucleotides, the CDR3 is TGTGCCAGCCAACCGTCAGGAGGCACCGGGGAGCTGTTTTTT.